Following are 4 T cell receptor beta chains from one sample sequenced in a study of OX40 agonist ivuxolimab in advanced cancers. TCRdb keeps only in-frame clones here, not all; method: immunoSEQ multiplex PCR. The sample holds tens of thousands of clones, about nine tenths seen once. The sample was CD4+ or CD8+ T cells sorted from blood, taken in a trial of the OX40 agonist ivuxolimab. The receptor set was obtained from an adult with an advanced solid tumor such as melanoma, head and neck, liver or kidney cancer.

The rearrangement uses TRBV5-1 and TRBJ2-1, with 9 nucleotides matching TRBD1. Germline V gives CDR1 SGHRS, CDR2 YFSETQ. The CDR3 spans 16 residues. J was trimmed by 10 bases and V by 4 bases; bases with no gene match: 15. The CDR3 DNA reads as TGCGCCAGCAGCCGAGCCGGGACAGGGCGGCCTAGGGAGCAGTTCTTC. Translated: CASSRAGTGRPREQFF.

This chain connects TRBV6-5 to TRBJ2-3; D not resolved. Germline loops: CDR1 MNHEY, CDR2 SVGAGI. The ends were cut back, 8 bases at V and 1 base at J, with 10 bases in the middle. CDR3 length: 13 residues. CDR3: CASHGIGTDTQYF. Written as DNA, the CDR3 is TGTGCCAGCCATGGGATCGGCACAGATACGCAGTATTTT.

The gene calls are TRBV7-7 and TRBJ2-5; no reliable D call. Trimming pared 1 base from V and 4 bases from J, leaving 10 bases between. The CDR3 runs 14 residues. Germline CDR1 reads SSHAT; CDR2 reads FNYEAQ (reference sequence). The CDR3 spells CASSLVLPAETQYF. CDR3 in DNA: TGTGCCAGCAGCTTAGTACTCCCGGCAGAGACCCAGTACTTC.

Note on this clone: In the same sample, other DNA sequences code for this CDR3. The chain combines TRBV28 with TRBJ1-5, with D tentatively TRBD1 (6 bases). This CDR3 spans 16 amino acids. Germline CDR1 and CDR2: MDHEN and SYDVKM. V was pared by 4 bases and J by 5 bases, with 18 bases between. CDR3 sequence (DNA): TGTGCCAGCAGTTACGGGGGTCGGGGGCCGGATCAGCCCCAGCATTTT. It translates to CASSYGGRGPDQPQHF. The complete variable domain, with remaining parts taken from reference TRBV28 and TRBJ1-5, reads DVKVTQSSRYLVKRTGEKVFLECVQDMDHENMFWYRQDPGLGLRLIYFSYDVKMKEKGDIPEGYSVSREKKERFSLILESASTNQTSMYLCASSYGGRGPDQPQHFGDGTRLSIL.